This T cell receptor (beta chain) was profiled in a study of cytomegalovirus exposure and HLA in healthy donors (dated by TCRdb to 2016 to 2017). For the wider study: According to an earlier analysis of a few hundred of the donors, some 170 million T cells yielded some 110 million unique TCR beta sequences and about 280 Gb of sequence data. Using immunosequencing, the study profiled T cell repertoires from roughly 650 subjects and related those repertoires to cytomegalovirus serostatus. A later genetic analysis used genome-wide SNP genotypes for about 55% of the 666 donors, treating that subset as a discovery cohort. Among 398 genotyped donors of the cohort, an average of around 240,000 unique TCR beta nucleotide sequences were sequenced per donor, roughly 20% of them non-productive. To decide whether each TCR beta V gene segment behaved as functional or pseudogenic, an earlier analysis of nearly 600 of the donors relied on high-throughput TCR beta sequencing. HLA typing included class I and class II loci at four-digit resolution. Rather than using new phenotypic data, the later analysis identified candidate immune exposures from TCR beta sequences and from how often those sequences occurred across donors. To predict cytomegalovirus infection status, the study combined high-throughput TCR immunosequencing, statistical association of individual TCRs with disease status, and machine learning. Five DR-DQ haplotypes were treated as single units for association and clustering because of strong linkage in the cohort. All discovery cohort repertoires had been generated using a single sequencing platform. The study aimed to test whether cataloging public T cell receptors could reveal signatures of past pathogen exposure. Among the approximately 400 genotyped donors, around 79% belonged to the genetic ancestry cluster associated with self-reported Caucasian donors. A later analysis re-examined previously published TCR beta repertoires from several hundred donors and added high-resolution HLA genotyping to investigate patterns of TCR occurrence. The number of donors typed differed by locus, with 629-630 for A, B, C, DRB1 and DQB1, roughly 520 for DQA1, nearly 610 for DPA1, and approximately 470 for DPB1. Roughly 300 gigabases of sequencing data and tens of millions of unique TCR sequences were included in an early release covering about 620 HLA-typed donors. Donor age, sex, ethnicity and CMV serostatus were collected together with the repertoire data. A separate validation cohort of some 130 different subjects was used in addition to the roughly 620-subject first cohort.

In regard to this clone: Its cognate antigen has yet to be identified. No clone much larger than this one lies a single base away; base qualities are absent.

The cohort consisted of 600 to 700 healthy bone marrow donors. All cohort members were sampled while nominally healthy, although unrecorded immune exposures were likely present. The donor tested CMV seropositive, placing the donor among the roughly 300 seropositive members of the cohort. A peripheral blood sample was collected from each donor, and TCR beta sequencing was performed on peripheral blood mononuclear cells. The Qiagen DNeasy Blood Extraction Kit was used to extract genomic DNA from the blood cell samples. Overall results and qualifications from the work: In a later analysis, TCR association rates were found to vary across HLA loci, with the most associated TCRs seen for DRB1 alleles and the fewest for HLA-C alleles. A further reported finding was that TCR beta sequences accurately predicted the HLA-A and HLA-B alleles for most subjects in the first cohort. Assigning TCR associations to individual alleles was difficult when HLA alleles, especially DR and DQ, strongly co-occurred. V-gene and J-gene trimming of TCR beta chains was associated with a missense DCLRE1C variant in a later genetic analysis, and the association was replicated in an independent cohort. In both the original and validation cohorts, the classifier was reported to diagnose cytomegalovirus status with high specificity and sensitivity. The cohort was sequenced for TCR beta chains only, and without alpha or paired-chain data the features that could be detected were limited. The authors suggested that the approach could potentially be generalized to other disease states and immunological phenotypes. In a later analysis, around 15,000 TCR beta sequences were associated with specific HLA alleles at a false discovery rate of 0.05. The only immune exposure information available for the cohort was CMV serostatus. The sequencing pipeline was judged likely to have produced a cluster of highly shared sequence variants as a technical artifact. A few of the identified cytomegalovirus-associated TCR beta chains were confirmed in vitro to be specific for cytomegalovirus antigens. Linkage disequilibrium might explain the correlated functional status among segregating V segments, but an unknown experimental factor could not be excluded. According to a later genetic analysis, donors in an Asian-associated ancestry cluster had fewer N-insertions in productive TCRs than the approximately 650-donor mean. In an earlier analysis of about 600 of the donors, most TCR beta V segments appeared in productive rearrangements about 87% or about 30% of the time, broadly matching IMGT annotations. In a later analysis, HLA-associated TCR beta chains showed more clonal expansion and lower generation probabilities than non-associated chains that were equally common. Because HLA typing was missing for some donors at each locus, association tests included only the typed subset. In the study, some 160 TCR beta chains were listed as associated with cytomegalovirus. Most TCR sequences were observed very rarely across donors, whereas some public TCRs were present in many individuals. Presence/absence analyses assumed roughly uniform sequencing depth across donors, an assumption that may not hold. The earlier analysis of a few hundred of the donors excluded roughly 16 rarely observed V segments, including chromosome 9 orphons, because counts were too low. According to a later analysis, most CMV-associated TCR beta chains appeared to be HLA-restricted, and the HLA associations seemed to be driven largely by CMV exposure. Several of the top co-occurrence clusters appeared to be linked to parvovirus B19, influenza, CMV and Epstein-Barr virus, according to a later analysis. Because the 87-base-pair reads could not distinguish some IMGT-functional V segments, including TRBV6-2 and TRBV6-3, those segments were excluded.

The germline V gene sets CDR1 to MGHDK and CDR2 to SYGVNS. The CDR3 goes from the cysteine to the phenylalanine over 17 residues. Solely the CDR3 DNA is kept, with 51 bases framed from the first base. Trimming takes 8 bases off V and 5 bases off J; junction bases not matched to a gene: 15. The library was prepared using the immunoSEQ multiplex PCR assay. For the multiplex PCR, a mixture combining 60 forward primers for TCR Vbeta segments and 13 reverse primers for TCR Jbeta segments was used. A multiplex PCR assay on genomic DNA amplified the CDR3 region of rearranged TCR beta genes. The Illumina HiSeq System was used to sequence the amplified TCR beta libraries as 87-base-pair reads. Concerning the study's data processing: A later analysis tallied around 87 million unique TCR beta chains across the 610 or so repertoires, and about 12 million of those chains were shared by two or more donors. A nearest-neighbor algorithm error-corrected the raw reads and collapsed the reads into unique sequences, merging closely related sequences to remove PCR and sequencing errors. V, D and J gene segments were assigned by aligning CDR3 sequences to IMGT reference sequences. Each retained sequence needed at least a six-nucleotide match to both a V gene segment and a J gene segment. A rearrangement was called productive if the CDR3 had no stop codons and remained in frame with V and J, and every other rearrangement was called non-productive. Following IMGT convention, CDR3 was defined as the stretch from the second conserved V-encoded cysteine to the conserved J-encoded phenylalanine. Sequences without an unambiguous match to a single V gene segment were excluded from the earlier analysis of approximately 600 of the donors. In an earlier analysis of about 590 of the donors, a V segment was called functional when productive rearrangements were above 56.7%, and segregating when the standard deviation between donors exceeded 5%. A statistical classification framework was built to diagnose cytomegalovirus status from the catalog of TCR beta chain sequences. In a later analysis, TCR nucleotide sequences were compared against IMGT/GENE-DB human TR gene sequences so that V and J genes could be assigned. A later analysis assigned CDR3 sequences and most-parsimonious VDJ recombination scenarios with the TCRdist pipeline. In a later analysis, every TCR beta chain was defined by the combination of its CDR3 amino acid sequence and its V-gene family, and reads without a unique V-gene family were dropped. In a later analysis, around 600 highly shared, low-generation-probability nucleotide sequences were removed to address suspected cross-contamination and a sequencing artifact. In a later analysis, a clonal expansion index for each public chain was calculated from normalized within-repertoire ranks of inferred template counts. A later analysis computed generation probabilities with a VDJ recombination model fitted to out-of-frame rearrangements, and checked the results against IGoR. Hypergeometric tests were used in a later analysis to score TCR-TCR, TCR-HLA and TCR-CMV co-occurrence, with a repertoire-size bias correction applied to the TCR pairs. To estimate false discovery rates, a later analysis permuted the HLA or CMV assignments 20 times. A later analysis grouped co-occurring TCRs with DBSCAN, adding TCRdist sequence similarity when clustering within HLA-allele-positive subsets. Repertoires with fewer than 30,000 or more than 120,000 public chains were left out of co-occurrence clustering, as were four to six repertoires with anomalous nucleotide sharing. TCRdb obtained this table from immuneACCESS and retained in-frame rearrangements with V and J assigned. These tables miss some clones; where compared with another copy, unresolved V genes account for less than half of the shortfall, and the remainder is unexplained. V, J and clone size are those of that table, while D and trimming were read from the DNA. This sample has under 200,000 clones in its table, and 65% to 85% of those were observed once. The top ten hold around 1.6% of the sample.

The source is a man in his forties in good health and CMV-seropositive. Source material: PBMCs. This chain is built from TRBV25-1 and TRBJ2-5, and TRBD2 matches 12 of the central bases. The CDR3 protein sequence reads: CASGGTSGYPGGETQYF. The nucleotide sequence is given as TGTGCCAGCGGGGGGACTAGCGGGTATCCTGGGGGGGAGACCCAGTACTTC.